A selection of T cell receptor beta chains follows, all from one sample in a study of T-cell reconstitution after alpha-beta-depleted transplantation in children. TCRdb ran MiXCR on the PCR reads and lists one entry per CDR3 protein. The sample has 330,000 or so distinct CDR3 sequences, approximately 7.3% seen once. The material sequenced was peripheral blood, taken 360 days after TCRalphabeta/CD19-depleted stem cell transplant. Receptors originate from a female patient between 2 and 10 years old who had a stem cell transplant for Fanconi anemia, so the T cells may come from the graft donor. CDR3s leave out the opening cysteine and the closing phenylalanine or tryptophan. Fields, in order: V gene, CDR3 length, J gene, CDR3 protein.

TRBV7-9,13,TRBJ1-2,ASSPPYRSPRGYT
TRBV12-3/TRBV12-4,10,TRBJ1-1,ASSLIGPEAF
TRBV15,12,TRBJ2-1,ATSARDSYNEQF
TRBV7-8,12,TRBJ2-3,ASSLRIHTDTQY
TRBV21-1,14,TRBJ1-1,ASSKSRDRGRTEAF
TRBV7-9,14,TRBJ2-5,ASSDNSGSPQETQY
TRBV20-1,13,TRBJ2-1,SARGLALNAYEQF
TRBV4-2,13,TRBJ1-1,ASSRQDSSYTEAF
TRBV15,12,TRBJ2-3,ATSPLTTGGTQY
TRBV10-3,12,TRBJ2-3,AISHRGGTDTQY
TRBV7-9,13,TRBJ1-4,ASSWGTRTNEKLF
TRBV27,12,TRBJ1-1,ASSHGQALREAF
TRBV28,14,TRBJ1-5,ASRTAEDKQRQPQH
TRBV7-9,12,TRBJ2-7,ASSLTDSTYEQY
TRBV5-1,14,TRBJ2-3,ASSLNGQGTADTQY
TRBV6-5,12,TRBJ2-3,ASILDRGTDTQY
TRBV5-1,10,TRBJ1-6,ASSSDRVTLH
TRBV4-3,11,TRBJ2-1,ASSPTDGNEQF
TRBV11-2,12,TRBJ2-4,ATKRGGPKNIQY
TRBV6-1,11,TRBJ1-2,ATSDLYGYGYT
TRBV28,13,TRBJ2-3,ASSPGRGSGDTQY
TRBV2,14,TRBJ2-1,ASSGPGGLTYNEQF
TRBV9,14,TRBJ1-3,ASSSGVDFTGNTIY
TRBV6-2/TRBV6-3,13,TRBJ2-3,ASSYRNSGADTQY
TRBV7-2,13,TRBJ2-5,ASSFGLGNGETQY
TRBV5-1,12,TRBJ1-1,ASSSGGLVTEAF
TRBV6-1,14,TRBJ1-1,ASSQPGGTGLTEAF
TRBV7-2,14,TRBJ1-4,ASSLGQGLIGEKLF
TRBV7-8,15,TRBJ2-3,ASSHQVLAGGTDTQY
TRBV18,15,TRBJ2-7,ASSPINRGRNSYEQY
TRBV2,12,TRBJ1-1,ASRRNGQNTEAF
TRBV11-2,12,TRBJ2-7,ASSLDVSSYEQY
TRBV5-1,13,TRBJ2-3,ASSPRDRSTDTQY
TRBV20-1,12,TRBJ2-1,SASGRGNYNEQF
TRBV20-1,11,TRBJ2-7,SARSGGAYEQY
TRBV5-1,13,TRBJ2-7,ASSLLGLAGYEQY
TRBV7-3,13,TRBJ2-7,ASSLSRAGPYEQY
TRBV29-1,14,TRBJ2-1,SVDFLAGATGNEQF
TRBV6-1,12,TRBJ2-3,ASSESGFTDTQY
TRBV3-1,12,TRBJ2-2,ASSQEHRVGELF
TRBV5-1,14,TRBJ2-1,ASSLTQGASYNEQF